The clone carrying this T cell receptor (beta chain) has at least ten counts. Its antigen is unidentified. These data belong to a study of T-cell reconstitution after alpha-beta-depleted transplantation in children. Regarding the study as a whole: One year after transplant, T-cell counts and diversity came mostly from newly produced T cells. About two months after transplant, alpha-beta T cells reportedly came from several hundred expanded graft clones. For some patients, TCRbeta diversity was high at day 60 because of recipient T cells and thymic progenitors that survived.

Unique molecular identifiers were built into the TCRbeta library. TCRdb reprocessed the PCR reads with MiXCR, giving one entry per CDR3 protein. Of 200,000 to 250,000 distinct CDR3 sequences in the sample, around 9.9% were seen once. V was pared by 3 bases and J by 1 base, with 5 bases of the junction left unmatched. This CDR3 region has 15 residues. Germline loops: CDR1 SGHTA, CDR2 FQGTGA. The gene calls are TRBV7-3 and TRBJ1-1; TRBD1 matches at 7 bases. This sample comprised PBMCs, obtained before TCRalphabeta/CD19-depleted stem cell transplant. This TCR was sampled from a child under three years old with acute myeloid leukemia, due to receive a stem cell transplant. The CDR3 DNA sequence: TGTGCCAGCAGCTTTCAGGGGGGGGAGAACACTGAAGCTTTCTTT. Translation gives CASSFQGGENTEAFF.